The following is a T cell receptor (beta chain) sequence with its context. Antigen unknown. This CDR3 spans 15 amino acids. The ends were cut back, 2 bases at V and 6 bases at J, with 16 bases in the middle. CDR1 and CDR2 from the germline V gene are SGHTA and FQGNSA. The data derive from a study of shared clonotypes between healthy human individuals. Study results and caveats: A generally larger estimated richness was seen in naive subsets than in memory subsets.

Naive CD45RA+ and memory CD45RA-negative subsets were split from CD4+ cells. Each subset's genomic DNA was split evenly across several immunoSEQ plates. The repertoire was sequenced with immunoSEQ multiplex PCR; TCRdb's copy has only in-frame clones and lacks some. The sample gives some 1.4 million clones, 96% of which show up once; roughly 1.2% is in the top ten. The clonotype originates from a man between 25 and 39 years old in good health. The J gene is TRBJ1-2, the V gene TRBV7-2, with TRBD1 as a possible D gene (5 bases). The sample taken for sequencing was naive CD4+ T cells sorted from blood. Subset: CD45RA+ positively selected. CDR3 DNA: TGTGCCAGCAGCTTATCCCAGGGCCTGGTAAATGGCTACACCTTC. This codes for CASSLSQGLVNGYTF.